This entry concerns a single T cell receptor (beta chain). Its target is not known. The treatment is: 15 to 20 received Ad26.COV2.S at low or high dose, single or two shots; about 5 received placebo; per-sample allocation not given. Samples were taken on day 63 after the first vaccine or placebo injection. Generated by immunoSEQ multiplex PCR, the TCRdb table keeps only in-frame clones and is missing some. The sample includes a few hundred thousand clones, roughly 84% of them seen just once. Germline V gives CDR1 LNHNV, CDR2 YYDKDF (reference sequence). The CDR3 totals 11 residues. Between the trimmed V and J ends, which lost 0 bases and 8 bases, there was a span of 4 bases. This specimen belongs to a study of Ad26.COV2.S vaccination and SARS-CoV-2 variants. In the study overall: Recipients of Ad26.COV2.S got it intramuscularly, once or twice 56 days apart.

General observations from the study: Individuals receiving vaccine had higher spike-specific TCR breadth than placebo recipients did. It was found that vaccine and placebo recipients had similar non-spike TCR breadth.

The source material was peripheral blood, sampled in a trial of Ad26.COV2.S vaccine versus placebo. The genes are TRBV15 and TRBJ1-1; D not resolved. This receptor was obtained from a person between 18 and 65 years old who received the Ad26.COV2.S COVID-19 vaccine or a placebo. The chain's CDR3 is CATSREREAFF. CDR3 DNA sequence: TGTGCCACCAGCAGAGAGAGAGAAGCTTTCTTT.